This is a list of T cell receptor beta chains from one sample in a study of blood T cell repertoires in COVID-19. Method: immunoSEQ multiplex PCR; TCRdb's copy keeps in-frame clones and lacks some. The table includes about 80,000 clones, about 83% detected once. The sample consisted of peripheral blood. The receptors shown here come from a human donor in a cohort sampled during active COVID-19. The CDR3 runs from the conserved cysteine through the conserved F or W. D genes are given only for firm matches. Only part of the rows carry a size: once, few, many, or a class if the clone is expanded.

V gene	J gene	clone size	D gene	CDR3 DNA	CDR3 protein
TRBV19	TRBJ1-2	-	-	TGTGCCAGTAGTATGAGAGTCGGGGGCTACACCTTC	CASSMRVGGYTF
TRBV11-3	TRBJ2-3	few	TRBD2	TGTGCCAGCAGCCCCCGGCTAGCGGGAGTATCCGATACGCAGTATTTT	CASSPRLAGVSDTQYF
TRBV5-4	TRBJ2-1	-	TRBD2	TGTGCCAGCAGCTCCGCCGGGAGGAGCTCCTACAATGAGCAGTTCTTC	CASSSAGRSSYNEQFF
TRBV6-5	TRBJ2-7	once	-	TGTGCCAGTGGAGAGGACACCTTCTACGAGCAGTACTTC	CASGEDTFYEQYF
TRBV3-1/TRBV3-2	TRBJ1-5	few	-	TGTGCCAGCAGCCCCCCGGGTAATCAGCCCCAGCATTTT	CASSPPGNQPQHF
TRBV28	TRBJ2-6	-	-	TGTGCCAGCAGTCCGAGGTACTCTGGGGCCAACGTCCTGACTTTC	CASSPRYSGANVLTF
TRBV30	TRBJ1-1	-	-	TGTGCCTGGAGATCGGTCCTGAACACTGAAGCTTTCTTT	CAWRSVLNTEAFF
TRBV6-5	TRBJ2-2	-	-	TGTGCCAGCGGCCCCGGGGGTAGCACCGGGGAGCTGTTTTTT	CASGPGGSTGELFF
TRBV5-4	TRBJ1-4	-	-	TGTGCCAACGGAGGGGTAGCCGAAAAACTGTTTTTT	CANGGVAEKLFF
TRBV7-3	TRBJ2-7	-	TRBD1	TGTGCCAGCAGCTTAGGTAGGGCAGGGGGCCTCCGCGAGCAGTACTTC	CASSLGRAGGLREQYF
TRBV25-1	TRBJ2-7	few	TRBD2	TGTGCCAGCAGTGACCTAGCGGGAGGGAAATCCTACGAGCAGTACTTC	CASSDLAGGKSYEQYF
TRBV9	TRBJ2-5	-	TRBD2	TGTGCCAGCAGCGTAGGAGCTAGCGGGAAAGAGACCCAGTACTTC	CASSVGASGKETQYF
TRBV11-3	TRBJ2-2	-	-	TGTGCCAGCAGCTCCCGGGGGTTAAACACCGGGGAGCTGTTTTTT	CASSSRGLNTGELFF
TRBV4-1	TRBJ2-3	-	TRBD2	TGCGCCAGCAGCCAAGTTGGACTAGCGGGAGCACGCACAGATACGCAGTATTTT	CASSQVGLAGARTDTQYF
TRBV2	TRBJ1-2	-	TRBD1	TGTGCCAGCAGTGGACAGGGAGTCGCTAACTATGGCTACACCTTC	CASSGQGVANYGYTF
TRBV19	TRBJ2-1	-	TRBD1	TGTGCCAGTAGTATACGCCGGCCAGGGGGACAGGGGTTAAATGAGCAGTTCTTC	CASSIRRPGGQGLNEQFF
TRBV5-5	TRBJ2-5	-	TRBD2	TGTGCCAGCAGCTTGAGCGGGGGCCAGGGAGAGACCCAGTACTTC	CASSLSGGQGETQYF
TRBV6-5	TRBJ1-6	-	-	TGTGCCAGCAGACGGCCGTCCGGCGGGTCACCCCTCCACTTT	CASRRPSGGSPLHF
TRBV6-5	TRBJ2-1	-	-	TGTGCCAGCCGGGGGGCCGGGAATGAGCAGTTCTTC	CASRGAGNEQFF
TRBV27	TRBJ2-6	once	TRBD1	TGTGCCAGCAGTCATGATCCGGGACAGGCCAACTCTGGGGCCAACGTCCTGACTTTC	CASSHDPGQANSGANVLTF
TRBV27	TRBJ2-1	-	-	TGTGCCAGCAGTTTACCGGGACATGGGTCCAATGAGCAGTTCTTC	CASSLPGHGSNEQFF
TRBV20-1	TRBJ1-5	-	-	TGCAGTGCTAGTCGGTCAGCCGGGGGGCATCAGCCCCAGCATTTT	CSASRSAGGHQPQHF
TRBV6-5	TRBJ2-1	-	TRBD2	TGTGCCAGCACTTTTGGGGGACTAGCTAACAATGAGCAGTTCTTC	CASTFGGLANNEQFF
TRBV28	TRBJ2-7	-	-	TGTGCCAGCAGTGAGGACAGCCTTTCCTACGAGCAGTACTTC	CASSEDSLSYEQYF
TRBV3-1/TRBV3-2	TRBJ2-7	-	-	TGTGCCAGCAGCCAAGCTCCAGTCTCAGCCTACGAGCAGTACTTC	CASSQAPVSAYEQYF
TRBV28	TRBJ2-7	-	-	TGTGCCACCTACCGGGCAGGGCCGTCTACAGAGCAGTACTTC	CATYRAGPSTEQYF
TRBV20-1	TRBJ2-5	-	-	TGCAGTGCCATAACTAAAGAGACCCAGTACTTC	CSAITKETQYF
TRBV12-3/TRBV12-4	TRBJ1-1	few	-	TGTGCCAGCAGTTTTGGCCCGAACACTGAAGCTTTCTTT	CASSFGPNTEAFF
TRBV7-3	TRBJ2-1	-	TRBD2	TGTGCCAGCAGCTTAGGGGAGCGGGAGGGCAGGAATGAGCAGTTCTTC	CASSLGEREGRNEQFF
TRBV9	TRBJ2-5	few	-	TGTGCCAGCAGCGTAGACATGGAGACCCAGTACTTC	CASSVDMETQYF
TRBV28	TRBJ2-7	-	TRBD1	TGTGCCAGCAGTGGGGACAGAAACGAGCAGTACTTC	CASSGDRNEQYF
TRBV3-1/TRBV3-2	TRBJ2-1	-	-	TGTGCCAGCAGCCAAGGCGGCTTTGAGCAGTTCTTC	CASSQGGFEQFF
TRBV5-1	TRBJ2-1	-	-	TGCGCCAGCAGCTTGGCCCCCCTACTCGAGCAGTTCTTC	CASSLAPLLEQFF
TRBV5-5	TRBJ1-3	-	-	TGTGCCAGCAGCTTGGGAATATCCATAGAAAGCGGAAACACCATATATTTT	CASSLGISIESGNTIYF
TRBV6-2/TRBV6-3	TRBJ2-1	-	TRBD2	TGTGCCAGCAGTCGTTCCGGGACTAGCTGGTACAATGAGCAGTTCTTC	CASSRSGTSWYNEQFF
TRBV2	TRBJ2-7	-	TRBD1	TGTGCCAGCAGTCGGGACAGGGTCATCACCTACGAGCAGTACTTC	CASSRDRVITYEQYF
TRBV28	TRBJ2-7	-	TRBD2	TGTGCCAGCAGTCCCCAGCTAGCGGGAATCTCCTACGAGCAGTACTTC	CASSPQLAGISYEQYF
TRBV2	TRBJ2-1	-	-	TGTGCCAGCAGTGATATGGCAGCCTACAATGAGCAGTTCTTC	CASSDMAAYNEQFF
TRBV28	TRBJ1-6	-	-	TGTGCCAGCAGCACCTCCCGGGGTGAGGTGGGGGGGTCACCCCTCCACTTT	CASSTSRGEVGGSPLHF
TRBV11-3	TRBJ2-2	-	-	TGTGCCAGCAGCCCCCGAGGAGTTTCGAGCGGGGAGCTGTTTTTT	CASSPRGVSSGELFF
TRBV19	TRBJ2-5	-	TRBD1	TGTGCCAGTAGTATAGGAGGGACAGGGGGGGAGACCCAGTACTTC	CASSIGGTGGETQYF
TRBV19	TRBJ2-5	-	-	TGTGCCAGTAGTACGGGGGGCATGAAAGAGACCCAGTACTTC	CASSTGGMKETQYF
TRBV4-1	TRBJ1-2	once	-	TGCGCCAGCAGCCAGGGCGGGGGGCCCTATGGCTACACCTTC	CASSQGGGPYGYTF
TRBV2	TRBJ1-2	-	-	TGTGCCAGCACCGCAGGAGGAGACACGAGGGGCTACACCTTC	CASTAGGDTRGYTF
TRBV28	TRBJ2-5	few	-	TGTGCCAGCAGTCCAGGGGGGCCGCGAAAGACCCAGTACTTC	CASSPGGPRKTQYF
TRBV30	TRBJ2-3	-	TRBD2	TGTGCCTGGATTCGGGACTACCGCACAGATACGCAGTATTTT	CAWIRDYRTDTQYF
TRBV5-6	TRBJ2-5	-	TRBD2	TGTGCCAGCAGCTTGGTTGGTAGCGGGAAGGGCGAGACCCAGTACTTC	CASSLVGSGKGETQYF
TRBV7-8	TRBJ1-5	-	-	TGTGCCAGCAGCCTCCAGGGGAGTAACAGCAATCAGCCCCAGCATTTT	CASSLQGSNSNQPQHF
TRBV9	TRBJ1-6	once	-	TGTGCCAGCAGTCCGTCAGGGAATTCACCCCTCCACTTT	CASSPSGNSPLHF
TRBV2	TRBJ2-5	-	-	TGTGCCAGCAGTGAAGGGGGAGGACTGCGGAGAACCCAGTACTTC	CASSEGGGLRRTQYF